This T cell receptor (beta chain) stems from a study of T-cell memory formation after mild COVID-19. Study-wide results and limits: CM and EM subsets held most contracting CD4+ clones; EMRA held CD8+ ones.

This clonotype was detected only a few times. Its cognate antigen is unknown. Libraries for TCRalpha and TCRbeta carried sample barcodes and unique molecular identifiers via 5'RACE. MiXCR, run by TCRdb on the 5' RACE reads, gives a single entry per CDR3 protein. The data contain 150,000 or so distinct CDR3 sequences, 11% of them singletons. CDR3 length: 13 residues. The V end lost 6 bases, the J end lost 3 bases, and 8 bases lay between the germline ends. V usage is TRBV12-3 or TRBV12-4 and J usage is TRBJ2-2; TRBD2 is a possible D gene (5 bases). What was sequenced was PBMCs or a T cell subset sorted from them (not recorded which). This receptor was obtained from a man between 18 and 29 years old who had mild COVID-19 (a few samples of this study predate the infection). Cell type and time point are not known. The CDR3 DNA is TGTGCCAGCAGGGGCGGGCACACCGGGGAGCTGTTTTTT. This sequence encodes CASRGGHTGELFF.